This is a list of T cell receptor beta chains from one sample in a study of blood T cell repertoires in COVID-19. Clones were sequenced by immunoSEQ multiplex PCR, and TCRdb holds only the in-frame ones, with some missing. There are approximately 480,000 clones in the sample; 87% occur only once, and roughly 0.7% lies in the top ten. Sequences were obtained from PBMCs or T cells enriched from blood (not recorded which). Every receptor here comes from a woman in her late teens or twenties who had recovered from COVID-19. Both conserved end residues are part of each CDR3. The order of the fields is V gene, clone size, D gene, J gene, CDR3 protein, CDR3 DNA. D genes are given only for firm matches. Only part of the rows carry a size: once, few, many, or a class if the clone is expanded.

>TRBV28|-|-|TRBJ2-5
CASSLPGWETQYF
TGTGCCAGCAGCCTCCCGGGTTGGGAGACCCAGTACTTC
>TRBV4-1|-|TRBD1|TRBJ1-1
CASSQRGLGDTEAFF
TGCGCCAGCAGCCAGAGGGGGCTAGGAGACACTGAAGCTTTCTTT
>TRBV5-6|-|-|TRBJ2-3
CASSSFGGGVDTQYF
TGTGCCAGCAGCTCCTTTGGGGGGGGCGTGGATACGCAGTATTTT
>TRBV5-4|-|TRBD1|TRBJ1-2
CASSTPTAGQVNYGYTF
TGTGCCAGCAGCACACCGACCGCCGGACAGGTTAACTATGGCTACACCTTC
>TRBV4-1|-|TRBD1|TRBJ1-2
CASSPYYRGSYGYTF
TGCGCCAGCAGCCCTTATTACAGGGGTTCCTATGGCTACACCTTC
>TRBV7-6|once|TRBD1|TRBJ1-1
CASNGTGLETEAFF
TGTGCCAGCAACGGGACAGGGTTGGAAACTGAAGCTTTCTTT
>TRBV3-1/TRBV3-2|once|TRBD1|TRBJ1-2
CASSQEGQGNYGYTF
TGTGCCAGCAGCCAAGAGGGACAGGGAAACTATGGCTACACCTTC
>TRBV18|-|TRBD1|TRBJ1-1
CASSLGQGSGGRSEAFF
TGTGCCAGCTCACTAGGACAGGGGAGCGGGGGAAGGTCTGAAGCTTTCTTT
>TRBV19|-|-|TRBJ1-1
CASGQDLNRVGTEAFF
TGTGCCAGTGGCCAGGACCTGAACAGGGTAGGGACTGAAGCTTTCTTT
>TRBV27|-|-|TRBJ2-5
CASSSSTGGLETQYF
-
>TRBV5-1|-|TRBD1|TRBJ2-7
CASSPLRDSPYEQYF
TGCGCCAGCAGCCCCCTACGGGACAGTCCCTACGAGCAGTACTTC
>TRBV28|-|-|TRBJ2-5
CASVDSGGGETQYF
TGTGCCAGCGTCGATTCGGGGGGCGGAGAGACCCAGTACTTC
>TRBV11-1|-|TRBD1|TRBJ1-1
CASSSKGADTEAFF
TGTGCCAGCAGCTCGAAGGGGGCGGACACTGAAGCTTTCTTT
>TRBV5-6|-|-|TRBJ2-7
CASSLTPPHYEQYF
TGTGCCAGCAGCTTGACACCGCCCCACTACGAGCAGTACTTC
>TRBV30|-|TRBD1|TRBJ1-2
CAWSFQQGGISGYTF
TGTGCCTGGAGTTTTCAACAGGGGGGTATAAGTGGCTACACCTTC
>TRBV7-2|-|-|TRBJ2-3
CASSSTYYTDTQYF
TGTGCCAGCAGCTCTACTTATTACACAGATACGCAGTATTTT
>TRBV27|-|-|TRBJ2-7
CASSPYRDYEQYF
TGTGCCAGCAGCCCATACAGGGACTACGAGCAGTACTTC
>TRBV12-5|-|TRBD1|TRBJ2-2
CASGLGDRGFNTGELFF
TGTGCTAGTGGGCTTGGGGACAGGGGGTTTAACACCGGGGAGCTGTTTTTT
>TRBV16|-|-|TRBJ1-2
CASSPAGGLYGYTF
TGTGCCAGCAGCCCCGCGGGGGGACTCTATGGCTACACCTTC
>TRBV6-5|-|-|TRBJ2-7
CASSFLQGDEQYF
TGTGCCAGCAGCTTCCTACAGGGTGACGAGCAGTACTTC
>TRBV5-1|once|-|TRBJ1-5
CASSFDGVNQPQHF
TGCGCCAGCAGCTTCGACGGGGTCAATCAGCCCCAGCATTTT
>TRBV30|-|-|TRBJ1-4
CAWSRQFNEKLFF
TGTGCCTGGAGTAGACAGTTTAATGAAAAACTGTTTTTT